At least ten counts were recorded for the clone carrying this T cell receptor beta chain. Full-length variable regions came from constant-region reverse primers plus semi-nested Nested Universal Primer A PCR. TCRdb fed the 5' RACE reads into MiXCR, producing one record per CDR3 protein. This table has roughly 40,000 distinct CDR3 sequences, approximately 17% appearing once. The sequence was obtained from a female donor with breast cancer. Sequenced: naive CD4+ T cells sorted from a lymph node. Described subset: naive CD4+ T cells, CD4+CD45RA+CD25-.

DNA of the CDR3: TGTGCCAGCAGACAGGGGGATTTAGCACCCCTCCACTTT. Residues: CASRQGDLAPLHF. The V and J genes are TRBV6-5 and TRBJ1-6; 8 bases align to TRBD1. The J segment lost 11 bases and the V segment lost 6 bases, leaving 6 bases of the junction unmatched. This CDR3 has 13 residues. CDR1 is MNHEY and CDR2 is SVGAGI in the germline V gene.